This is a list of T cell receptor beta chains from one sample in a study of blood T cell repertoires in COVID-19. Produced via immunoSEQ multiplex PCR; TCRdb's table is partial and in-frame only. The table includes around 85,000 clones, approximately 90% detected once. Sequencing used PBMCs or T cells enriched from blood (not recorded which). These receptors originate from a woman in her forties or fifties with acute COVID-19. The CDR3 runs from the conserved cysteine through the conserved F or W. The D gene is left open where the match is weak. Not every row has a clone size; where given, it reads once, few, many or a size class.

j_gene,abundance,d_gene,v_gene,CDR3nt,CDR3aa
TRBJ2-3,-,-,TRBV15,TGTGCCACCAGCAGAGAAAGGGGCAGGCCGTCGGTCACAGATACGCAGTATTTT,CATSRERGRPSVTDTQYF
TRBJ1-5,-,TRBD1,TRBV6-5,TGTGCCAGCAGTTTTCCAGGGGGAAATCAGCCCCAGCATTTT,CASSFPGGNQPQHF
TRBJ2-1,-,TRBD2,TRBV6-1,TGTGCCAGCAGTGAACGGCTAGCGGGAGGGTACGCCTACAATGAGCAGTTCTTC,CASSERLAGGYAYNEQFF
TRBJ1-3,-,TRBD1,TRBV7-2,TGTGCCAGCAGCTTAGCCCCGACAGGGGGCAGAAACACCATATATTTT,CASSLAPTGGRNTIYF
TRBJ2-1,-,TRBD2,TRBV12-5,TGTGCTAGTGGTTCCCAACTAGCGAGTGAGCAGTTCTTC,CASGSQLASEQFF
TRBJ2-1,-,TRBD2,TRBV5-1,TGCGCCAGCAGCCTTTTCAGCGGGGGGGCGTACAATGAGCAGTTCTTC,CASSLFSGGAYNEQFF
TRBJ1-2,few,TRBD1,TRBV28,TGTGCCAGCAGTTTAGGGGGACAGGGACCTTATGGCTACACCTTC,CASSLGGQGPYGYTF
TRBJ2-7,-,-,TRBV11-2,TGTGCCAGCAGCTTATTAGGCAGGGAAGGTGGGGAGCAGTACTTC,CASSLLGREGGEQYF
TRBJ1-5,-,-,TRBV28,TGTGCCAGCAAGCTGAAACCTCGGGGGGGCTGGATTCGGAGCAATCAGCCCCAGCATTTT,CASKLKPRGGWIRSNQPQHF
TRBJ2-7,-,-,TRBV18,TGTGCCAGCTCACCACCGGCAGGGCCCTTTTACGAGCAGTACTTC,CASSPPAGPFYEQYF
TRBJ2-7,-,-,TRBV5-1,TGCGCCAGCAGCCGAGACGGACAGTGGACCTACGAGCAGTACTTC,CASSRDGQWTYEQYF
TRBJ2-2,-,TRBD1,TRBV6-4,TGTGCCAGCAGAGGACAGGGCCACACCGGGGAGCTGTTTTTT,CASRGQGHTGELFF
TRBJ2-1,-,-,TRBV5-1,TGCGCCAGCAGCTTGACGCACCCGGGAAACAATGAGCAGTTCTTC,CASSLTHPGNNEQFF
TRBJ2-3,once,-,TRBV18,TGTGCCAGCTCATCACAGGTCAGGGATACGCAGTATTTT,CASSSQVRDTQYF
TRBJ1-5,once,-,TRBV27,TGTGCCAGCAGTTTACGGGGGTATAGCAATCAGCCCCAGCATTTT,CASSLRGYSNQPQHF
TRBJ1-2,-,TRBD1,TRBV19,TGTGCCAGTAGTATGGGACAGGGCGTTAACTATGGCTACACCTTC,CASSMGQGVNYGYTF
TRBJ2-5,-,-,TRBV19,TGTGCCAGTAGTGGCGGGCGGGGCCCTTCGGAGACCCAGTACTTC,CASSGGRGPSETQYF
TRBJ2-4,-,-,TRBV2,TGTGCCAGCAGCCCCGCGTTTGAGGTAGCCAAAAACATTCAGTACTTC,CASSPAFEVAKNIQYF
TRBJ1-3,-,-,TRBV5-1,TGCGCCAGCAGTGCGGAGGCAGGAAACACCATATATTTT,CASSAEAGNTIYF
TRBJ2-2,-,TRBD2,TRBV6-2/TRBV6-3,TGTGCCAGCAGTACCCGGACTAGGCACGCCGGGGAGCTGTTTTTT,CASSTRTRHAGELFF
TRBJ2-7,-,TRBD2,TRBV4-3,TGCGCCAGCAGCCAAGATGGGGGGGGCTCCTACGAGCAGTACTTC,CASSQDGGGSYEQYF
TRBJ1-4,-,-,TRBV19,TGTGCCAGTACCCGGGGGGGGCGGGCTAATGAAAAACTGTTTTTT,CASTRGGRANEKLFF
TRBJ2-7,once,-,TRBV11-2,TGTGCCAGCAGTTCTACAGGGGGAGGGACCTACGAGCAGTACTTC,CASSSTGGGTYEQYF
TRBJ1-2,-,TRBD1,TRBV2,TGTGCCAGCGCCAAAGGGGGCGGGACTAACTATGGCTACACCTTC,CASAKGGGTNYGYTF
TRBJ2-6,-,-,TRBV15,TGTGCCACCAGGGCTCGTGGGGCCAACGTCCTGACTTTC,CATRARGANVLTF